The sample holds a few counts of the clone carrying this T cell receptor (beta chain). These data belong to a study of blood T cell repertoires in COVID-19. Whole-study context: Specimens from acute and convalescent COVID-19 originated in the United States, Italy and Spain. Sources were T cells, B-cell-depleted T cells, or PBMCs; the material itself was cDNA or gDNA.

In the source study's methods: Using reference gene primer amplification, nucleated cell counts were estimated. Libraries were prepared by immunoSEQ multiplex PCR; TCRdb keeps only in-frame clonotypes and omits some of them. The V and J calls and the clone size are those of that table, but D and trimming were determined from the DNA. This sample has 120,000 to 150,000 clones, with about 85% found just once. V shed 4 bases, J shed 8 bases, and the junction held 15 bases outside the gene matches. The CDR3 extends over 16 amino acids. CDR1 is LNHDA, CDR2 SQIVND, per germline (reference sequence). The TCR comes from a human donor with acute or convalescent COVID-19. The donor label of this sample is uncertain. The sample consisted of peripheral blood. This chain uses TRBV19 with TRBJ1-2, with TRBD1 matching 8 bases. The CDR3 loop is CASSTSSDRGSRGYTF. In nucleotides, the CDR3 is TGTGCCAGTAGTACCAGCTCCGACAGGGGCTCTAGAGGCTACACCTTC.